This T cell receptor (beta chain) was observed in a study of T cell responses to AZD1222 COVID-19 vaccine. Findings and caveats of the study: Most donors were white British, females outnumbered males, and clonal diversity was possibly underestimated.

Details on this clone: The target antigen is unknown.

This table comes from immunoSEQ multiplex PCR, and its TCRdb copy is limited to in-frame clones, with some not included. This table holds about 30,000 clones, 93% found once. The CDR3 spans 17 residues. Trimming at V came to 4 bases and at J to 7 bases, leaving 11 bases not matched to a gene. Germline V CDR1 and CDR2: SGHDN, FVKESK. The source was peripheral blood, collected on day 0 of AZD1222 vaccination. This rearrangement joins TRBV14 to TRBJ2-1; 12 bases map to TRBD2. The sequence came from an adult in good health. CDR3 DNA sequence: TGTGCCAGCAGCCTAGCAAGACTAGCGGGAGTTGGTAATGAGCAGTTCTTC. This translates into CASSLARLAGVGNEQFF.